Listed below are T cell receptor beta chains from one sample, sequenced in a study of cytomegalovirus exposure and HLA in healthy donors. Using immunoSEQ multiplex PCR, the repertoire was profiled, and TCRdb retains in-frame clones only, with some absent. Of around 150,000 clones listed, about 88% were seen once; the top ten hold around 3.4%. Source material: PBMCs. The receptors come from a woman aged 18-30 years in good health and CMV-seropositive. Both conserved end residues are part of each CDR3. A D gene is named only where the DNA matches it firmly. Only part of the rows carry a size: once, few, many, or a class if the clone is expanded.

d_gene	abundance	v_gene	j_gene	CDR3nt	CDR3aa
-	-	TRBV18	TRBJ1-4	TGTGCCAGCTCCCCCTATATGGCGGGGTCGCAGGAAAAACTGTTTTTT	CASSPYMAGSQEKLFF
-	-	TRBV7-2	TRBJ1-1	TGTGCCAGCAGCTTAGGACGGTATCGGCGGTTGAACACTGAAGCTTTCTTT	CASSLGRYRRLNTEAFF
-	-	TRBV5-6	TRBJ1-2	TGTGCCAGCAGCTTGGGGGGCTTGGACTATGGCTACACCTTC	CASSLGGLDYGYTF
TRBD2	-	TRBV25-1	TRBJ2-2	TGTGCCAGCAGTGGTAGCGGGGGGAACACCGGGGAGCTGTTTTTT	CASSGSGGNTGELFF
-	-	TRBV27	TRBJ2-5	TGTGCCAGCCGAACTCAGGGATCGGAGACCCAGTACTTC	CASRTQGSETQYF
-	-	TRBV11-3	TRBJ2-3	TGTGCCAGCAGCCGGGGAAGGACAGATACGCAGTATTTT	CASSRGRTDTQYF
TRBD2	-	TRBV5-1	TRBJ2-1	TGCGCCAGCAGCCGACCAGCGGGAGGGCCGGGTGAGCAGTTCTTC	CASSRPAGGPGEQFF
-	-	TRBV27	TRBJ2-1	TGTGCCAGCAGTTTTCTCGGTGAGCAGTTCTTC	CASSFLGEQFF
TRBD2	-	TRBV4-3	TRBJ2-3	TGCGCCAGCAGCCTGACCCGACTAGCGGGAGCCCTCAGCACAGATACGCAGTATTTT	CASSLTRLAGALSTDTQYF
TRBD1	once	TRBV28	TRBJ2-1	TGTGCCAGCTTCCCAGACAGGGGGCATAGCTCCTACAATGAGCAGTTCTTC	CASFPDRGHSSYNEQFF